Detailed here is one T cell receptor (beta chain). What it binds is not known. This sample is drawn from a study of post-analysis software for immune sequencing data. Incorporated into the TCR beta cDNA libraries were unique molecular identifiers, which served to reduce PCR and sequencing biases. T cells numbering about 0.85 to 10 million yielded some 500,000 cDNA molecules. One entry per CDR3 protein results from TCRdb running MiXCR on the PCR reads. This repertoire shows hundreds of thousands of distinct CDR3 sequences, about 27% found once; its top ten account for more than 0.45%. Study-wide points: About 5 TRBV segments were significantly more frequent in patients than in controls. TRBV5-6, TRBV5-1 and TRBV20-1 were among these segments. Versus controls, multiple sclerosis patients showed significantly lower diversity (normalized Chao1).

CDR3 length: 16 amino acids. With 5 bases removed from V and 2 bases from J, the gap between germline ends came to 16 bases. Germline values: CDR1 SGHAT, CDR2 FQNNGV. The chain is built from TRBV11-2 and TRBJ2-1; D gene ambiguous. The sample consisted of blood. The source is a girl between 10 and 17 years old with multiple sclerosis. In DNA, the CDR3 is TGTGCCAGCAGCCCCCGTTGTGGCGGCGCCTACAATGAGCAGTTCTTC. Protein product: CASSPRCGGAYNEQFF.